The 30 T cell receptor beta chains below were found in one sample sequenced in a study of blood T cells in healthy people across ages. Through a sample-barcoded 5' primer and a J-beta primer mix, a second PCR was run for roughly 6 to 11 cycles. TCRdb reprocessed the 5' RACE reads via MiXCR and lists one record per CDR3 protein. This sample has about 1.1 million distinct CDR3 sequences, with approximately 38% found just once. The specimen sequenced was blood. The source of these receptors is a man in his late teens or twenties in good health.

This clonotype was counted many times. V and J are TRBV29-1 and TRBJ2-7; 11 nucleotides align to TRBD1. The J segment lost 4 bases and the V segment lost 6 bases, leaving 8 bases of the junction unmatched. The V gene's germline CDR1 is SQVTM and CDR2 ANQGSEA. This CDR3 is 14 amino acids long. CDR3 coding DNA: TGCAGCGTCCGCGTAGGGACAGGGGGTTACGAGCAGTACTTC. Translating gives CSVRVGTGGYEQYF.

This clonotype was recorded a few times. The chain carries TRBV27 and TRBJ1-1; D is unresolved. Germline V CDR1 and CDR2: MNHEY, SMNVEV (reference sequence). The CDR3 has 12 residues. Trimming stripped 5 bases from V and 4 bases from J, with 8 bases between. In DNA, the CDR3 is TGTGCCAGCAGTACAGCTAGCACTGAAGCTTTCTTT. Translating gives CASSTASTEAFF.

The genes are TRBV29-1 and TRBJ2-3, with 9 bases lining up with TRBD2. V was clipped by 4 bases and J by 1 base; unmatched bases: 18. This CDR3 has 19 amino acids. CDR1 and CDR2 from the germline V gene are SQVTM and ANQGSEA. CDR3: CSVVPGGQQGLARTDTQYF. Written as DNA, the CDR3 is TGCAGCGTTGTCCCCGGGGGACAGCAGGGACTAGCCCGCACAGATACGCAGTATTTT.

This clonotype was counted between two and nine times. The chain couples TRBV5-1 to TRBJ2-7, with 8 bases matching TRBD1. The CDR3 spans 12 residues. CDR1 SGHRS and CDR2 YFSETQ come from the germline V gene. Trimming cost V 7 bases and J 7 bases; bases outside gene matches: 7. The CDR3 coding sequence is TGCGCCAGCCAAGGACAGGGACAGGAGCAGTACTTC. As protein: CASQGQGQEQYF. Full variable domain (missing parts from reference TRBV5-1 and TRBJ2-7): KAGVTQTPRYLIKTRGQQVTLSCSPISGHRSVSWYQQTPGQGLQFLFEYFSETQRNKGNFPGRFSGRQFSNSRSEMNVSTLELGDSALYLCASQGQGQEQYFGPGTRLTVT.

J is TRBJ2-1 and V is TRBV30; D may be TRBD2 (6 bases). CDR3 length equals 14 residues. Germline assignment: CDR1 GTSNPN and CDR2 SVGIG (reference sequence). V lost 1 base and J lost 7, with 14 bases in between. DNA for the CDR3: TGTGCCTGGAGTGAGGTTGGGGGGAGGAATGAGCAGTTCTTC. Amino acids: CAWSEVGGRNEQFF.

This clonotype was seen ten or more times. The rearrangement joins TRBV5-6 to TRBJ2-5; D is uncertain. The CDR3 extends over 14 amino acids. Germline V lookup: CDR1 SGHDT, CDR2 YYEEEE. The ends were cut back, 5 bases at V and 2 bases at J, with 13 bases in the middle. CDR3 region: CASSLGLTQETQYF. CDR3 sequence (DNA): TGTGCCAGCAGTTTAGGGCTAACGCAAGAGACCCAGTACTTC.

V and J are TRBV6-1 and TRBJ2-1; 9 nucleotides line up with TRBD1. Unmatched junction bases numbered 7, after V lost 8 bases and J lost 2 bases. CDR3 length: 15 amino acids. Per the germline V gene, CDR1 is MNHNS and CDR2 is SASEGT. The CDR3: CASSRQGVPYNEQFF. The CDR3 DNA is TGTGCCAGCTCCAGACAGGGGGTTCCCTACAATGAGCAGTTCTTC.

CDR3 DNA sequence: TGTGCCAGCAGTACAAGGGACAGGGTAAACATTCAGTACTTC. It yields the protein CASSTRDRVNIQYF. This rearrangement joins TRBV6-5 to TRBJ2-4, with 9 bases fitting TRBD1. The junction had 5 bases not matched to a gene; V was cut back by 5 bases and J by 6 bases. The CDR3 has 14 amino acids. Germline CDR1 MNHEY, CDR2 SVGAGI.

This clonotype was detected a few times. This chain connects TRBV15 to TRBJ2-1, with TRBD1 identical over 9 bases. CDR3 size: 16 residues. V gave up 0 bases and J gave up 8 bases; unmatched junction bases: 8. Germline V gene data show CDR1 as LNHNV and CDR2 as YYDKDF (reference sequence). The CDR3: CATSRERTGVVHEQFF. Written as DNA, the CDR3 is TGTGCCACCAGCAGAGAAAGGACAGGGGTTGTTCATGAGCAGTTCTTC.

The chain carries TRBV6-5 and TRBJ2-1, with 12 bases lining up with TRBD2. This CDR3 has 16 residues. The germline CDR1 and CDR2 sequences are MNHEY and SVGAGI. V was pared by 5 bases and J by 8 bases, with 10 bases of the junction left unmatched. The CDR3 loop reads CASSPTELAGGHEQFF. CDR3 nucleotide sequence: TGTGCCAGCAGTCCGACGGAACTAGCGGGGGGCCATGAGCAGTTCTTC.

The chain couples TRBV3-1 to TRBJ2-7; D unresolved. V dropped 0 bases and J dropped 3 bases, with 12 bases sitting between them. There are 15 residues in the CDR3. The germline CDR1 and CDR2 sequences are LGHDT and YNNKEL (reference sequence). The CDR3 sequence: CASSQETELRYEQYF. The DNA for the CDR3 is TGTGCCAGCAGCCAAGAAACTGAACTGCGCTACGAGCAGTACTTC.

This clonotype has more than one count but fewer than ten. V and J are TRBV18 and TRBJ2-7; 9 nucleotides align to TRBD1. The better agreement between TRBJ2-4 and the DNA end casts doubt on the J call. CDR1 is KGHSH and CDR2 is LQKENI in the germline V gene. This CDR3 has 16 amino acids. The CDR3 loop is CASSPPLGTGKDIQYF. CDR3 DNA: TGTGCCAGCTCACCACCCCTCGGGACAGGGAAAGACATTCAGTACTTC.

This clonotype was counted a few times. The rearrangement joins TRBV7-9 to TRBJ2-1, with D perhaps TRBD1 (5 bases). The germline gives CDR1 SEHNR, CDR2 FQNEAQ (reference sequence). The CDR3 has 14 residues. The V gene lost 5 bases and the J gene lost 5 bases, with 13 bases spanning the gap. CDR3 protein: CASSDQGFHNEQFF. The CDR3 region has the DNA TGTGCCAGCAGCGATCAGGGTTTCCACAATGAGCAGTTCTTC.

The CDR3 protein is CASSSTRHQPQHF. The CDR3 nucleotides read TGTGCCAGCAGCTCCACCCGACACCAGCCCCAGCATTTT. The chain combines TRBV7-2 with TRBJ1-5; the D is unclear. Trimming pared 4 bases from V and 7 bases from J, leaving 11 bases between. The CDR3 totals 13 residues. Per the germline V gene, CDR1 is SGHTA and CDR2 is FQGNSA.

With regard to this clonotype: Its ends do not fully match the called genes, so a read error is possible. The V and J genes are TRBV6-6 and TRBJ2-1, with D unresolved. Per the germline V gene, CDR1 is MNHNY and CDR2 is SVGAGI (reference sequence). The CDR3 consists of 13 residues. The CDR3 region has the DNA TGTGCCAGCAGATACTTGGGCAAGGACGAGCAGTTCTTC. Protein product: CASRYLGKDEQFF.

The chain couples TRBV4-2 to TRBJ1-2; D is unclear. The CDR3 has 12 residues. Trimming stripped 7 bases from V and 6 bases from J, with 12 bases between. Germline V lookup: CDR1 LGHNA, CDR2 YNFKEQ. CDR3 DNA: TGTGCCAGCATGCAGGCCCTAAATGGCTACACCTTC. Translated: CASMQALNGYTF.

This clonotype was counted only a few times. The CDR3 spells CASSQGTGWDYGYTF. In nucleotides, the CDR3 is TGTGCCAGCAGTCAGGGGACAGGGTGGGACTATGGCTACACCTTC. This chain connects TRBV6-6 to TRBJ1-2, with 9 bases matching TRBD1. There are 15 residues in the CDR3. In germline, CDR1 is MNHNY, CDR2 SVGAGI (reference sequence). Germline trimming cut 5 bases from V and 3 bases from J; bases unmatched to any gene: 7.

The sample holds a few counts of this clonotype. The rearrangement uses TRBV10-3 and TRBJ2-3; 7 nucleotides match TRBD1. Germline assignment: CDR1 ENHRY and CDR2 SYGVKD. V was clipped by 3 bases and J by 2 bases; unmatched bases: 8. The CDR3 consists of 16 residues. CDR3 region: CAISDPGQRFTDTQYF. The CDR3 DNA sequence: TGTGCCATCAGTGACCCGGGACAGCGATTCACAGATACGCAGTATTTT.

The chain combines TRBV6-5 with TRBJ1-2; D might be TRBD1 (5 bases). The length of the CDR3 is 14 residues. V was pared by 6 bases and J by 2 bases, with 13 bases between. CDR1 and CDR2 (germline): MNHEY, SVGAGI. The CDR3 DNA is TGTGCCAGCAGCCACAAGGGGAGGAACTATGGCTACACCTTC. It yields the protein CASSHKGRNYGYTF.

This clonotype was counted only a few times. V gene TRBV6-2 or TRBV6-3 combines with J gene TRBJ1-1; tentative D call: TRBD1 (6 bases). CDR1 and CDR2 (germline): MNHEY, SVGEGT. Trimming took off 5 bases at V and 4 bases at J, with 14 bases between the two ends. This CDR3 region has 14 residues. The CDR3 region is CASSTEGDGTEAFF. The CDR3 DNA sequence: TGTGCCAGCAGTACAGAGGGGGACGGCACTGAAGCTTTCTTT.

The chain is built from TRBV6-6 and TRBJ1-2, with a tentative D call TRBD1 (6 bases). From germline, CDR1 is MNHNY and CDR2 SVGAGI (reference sequence). This CDR3 comprises 14 residues. The germline V and J ends were trimmed by 6 bases and 6 bases, with 17 bases remaining between them. CDR3 sequence: CASRHAQGLNGYTF. In DNA form, the CDR3 reads TGTGCCAGCAGACACGCACAGGGTTTGAATGGCTACACCTTC.

Points on this clonotype: One end of the junction varies from germline; a read error may be responsible. The chain employs TRBV20-1 and TRBJ2-2; perhaps TRBD2 as D (6 bases). Germline lookup yields CDR1 DFQATT and CDR2 SNEGSKA (reference sequence). This CDR3 is built from 15 residues. The CDR3 here is CSARRGQVNTGGLFF. The CDR3 nucleotides read TGCAGTGCTAGACGGGGTCAGGTCAACACCGGGGGGCTGTTTTTT.

The table lists this clonotype with a few counts. The chain recombines TRBV7-2 with TRBJ2-1; 7 nucleotides agree with TRBD2. CDR1 and CDR2 from the germline V gene are SGHTA and FQGNSA. Trimming cost V 3 bases and J 10 bases; bases outside gene matches: 9. The CDR3 has 14 residues. The CDR3 protein is CASSFQRGYGEQFF. CDR3 coding DNA: TGTGCCAGCAGCTTCCAGCGGGGCTATGGGGAGCAGTTCTTC.

This chain uses TRBV7-9 with TRBJ2-7; maybe TRBD1 (5 bases). CDR1 SEHNR and CDR2 FQNEAQ come from the germline V gene (reference sequence). The CDR3 totals 15 residues. V lost 4 bases and J lost 3, with 16 bases in between. The CDR3 sequence is CASSWVGAFGYEQYF. As DNA, the CDR3 is TGTGCCAGCAGCTGGGTAGGGGCTTTCGGCTACGAGCAGTACTTC. Together with reference TRBV7-9 and TRBJ2-7, the CDR3 gives the full variable domain: DTGVSQNPRHKITKRGQNVTFRCDPISEHNRLYWYRQTLGQGPEFLTYFQNEAQLEKSRLLSDRFSAERPKGSFSTLEIQRTEQGDSAMYLCASSWVGAFGYEQYFGPGTRLTVT.

The chain combines TRBV2 with TRBJ1-5; no reliable D call. V gave up 3 bases and J gave up 4 bases, with 10 bases separating them. Germline lookup yields CDR1 SNHLY and CDR2 FYNNEI. The CDR3 totals 14 residues. CDR3 sequence reads: CASSDNLGNQPQHF. Here the CDR3 DNA reads TGTGCCAGCAGTGATAATCTGGGGAATCAGCCCCAGCATTTT.

Here the CDR3 reads CASSSWGRGNTGELFF. CDR3 nucleotides: TGTGCCAGCAGTTCTTGGGGCAGGGGGAACACCGGGGAGCTGTTTTTT. The chain couples TRBV27 to TRBJ2-2, with D possibly being TRBD1 (6 bases). Germline assignment: CDR1 MNHEY and CDR2 SMNVEV (reference sequence). Trimming cost V 4 bases and J 1 base, with 13 bases left between them. The CDR3 has 16 amino acids.

The sample holds a few counts of this clonotype. The rearrangement uses TRBV6-2 or TRBV6-3 and TRBJ2-5, with D hard to call. The V end was cut by 4 bases, the J end by 1 base, with 7 bases between. The CDR3 runs 13 residues. CDR1 MNHEY and CDR2 SVGEGT come from the germline V gene. The CDR3 region has the DNA TGTGCCAGCAGTTTTTCCAGCCAAGAGACCCAGTACTTC. Protein sequence: CASSFSSQETQYF.

CDR3 in amino acids: CASSLGTYNNEQYF. The CDR3 DNA reads as TGTGCCAGCAGCTTAGGGACTTATAACAATGAGCAGTACTTC. This chain connects TRBV7-2 to TRBJ2-5, with D possibly TRBD2 on 5 matching bases. This CDR3 contains 14 residues. Germline CDR1 and CDR2: SGHTA and FQGNSA. V dropped 1 base and J dropped 11 bases, with 17 bases sitting between them.

As regards this clonotype: One junction end does not reproduce the germline sequence, and a read error may be involved. The J gene is TRBJ2-5, the V gene TRBV2; D gene uncertain. Germline V CDR1 and CDR2: SNHLY, FYNNEI. This CDR3 spans 11 amino acids. CDR3: CAGSGRETQYF. The CDR3 DNA follows: TGTGCCGGCAGTGGTAGGGAGACCCAGTACTTC.

The CDR3 DNA sequence: TGTGCCAGCAGTCCCCTTAGTTTAGTTATAGGGGATACGCAGTATTTT. Translating it yields CASSPLSLVIGDTQYF. The chain combines TRBV28 with TRBJ2-3; D remains unclear. The CDR3 loop spans 16 amino acids. Trimming removed 5 bases at V and 6 bases at J, with 21 bases between. CDR1 MDHEN and CDR2 SYDVKM come from the germline V gene.